This T cell receptor beta chain derives from a study of blood T cell repertoires in COVID-19 (dated by TCRdb to the early 2020s). In terms of the full investigation: Samples from collaborators originated in the United States, Italy and Spain and spanned both the acute and convalescent phases of COVID-19. The repertoires were released in a freely available public database meant as a resource for research on the immune response to SARS-CoV-2. The prospective study material was composed of cDNA or gDNA derived from T cells, B-cell-depleted T cells, or PBMCs. Where available, HLA class I and class II types were taken from metadata supplied by the sample provider and were not determined by assay-based typing. The dataset comprised deeply sampled blood TCRbeta repertoires from subjects exposed to, actively infected with, or recovered from COVID-19. Samples were obtained from the ongoing ImmuneRACE study (first 160 participants) and from about 1,300 subjects provided by 6 global collaborators. Nearly every sample came with metadata listing a de-identified subject ID, COVID-19 status, age in years and sex. Beyond this particular receptor, the publication reports: Clinical and demographic metadata were provided uncurated, with the amount varying by source and participant.

TCRbeta CDR3 regions were amplified from genomic DNA using the immunoSEQ Assay, a bias-controlled multiplex PCR. In the source study's methods: Nucleated cell counts per sample were estimated from amplification of reference gene primers within the assay. Sequence reads were collapsed and filtered to measure the absolute abundance of every unique TCRbeta CDR3 rearrangement. Productive Simpson clonality was computed per sample as the square root of Simpson's diversity index over productive rearrangements. TCRdb mirrors the immuneACCESS table, restricted to in-frame sequences. Some clones are absent from its copies; in checked studies, under half trace to an unresolved V gene, and the reason for the others is unknown. V, J and clone size are taken as reported in that table, and D and trimming were inferred from the DNA itself. For this sample there are some 210,000 clones; 87% appear just once. The top ten hold about a tenth of the sample.

Participants in the prospective study were enrolled through a virtual design, were aged roughly 18 to 100 years, and lived in approximately 25 United States geographic areas. In the prospective study, participants were assigned to cohorts based on the clinical history participants reported in a screening survey and a study questionnaire. In the prospective study, mobile phlebotomists collected whole blood, serum and a nasopharyngeal or oropharyngeal swab from each participant. Participants in the prospective study had the option to provide additional blood draws and questionnaires over a 2-month period. Before DNA extraction, prospective study blood samples were shipped either frozen or at room temperature. Reading from cysteine to phenylalanine, the CDR3 counts 14 amino acids. The read is trimmed to its CDR3 DNA, 42 bases read in frame from base 1. According to the germline V gene (reference sequence), CDR1 reads MNHEY and CDR2 reads SMNVEV. Deletion took 4 bases off V and 5 bases off J, with a span of 12 bases between the germline ends.

This clone was observed once. The target of this receptor is not known. No much larger clone exists at a distance of one base, and base qualities are not known. Sequencing was carried out using PBMCs or T cells enriched from blood (not recorded which). The receptor's source is a man aged 18 to 29 with acute COVID-19. Recombination connected TRBV27 to TRBJ2-1; the D gene is perhaps TRBD2, on 5 matching bases. The CDR3 corresponds to CASSYDGMNNEQFF. The sequenced DNA is TGTGCCAGCAGTTATGACGGGATGAACAATGAGCAGTTCTTC.